These 11 T cell receptor beta chains came from one sample sequenced in a study of blood T cell repertoires in COVID-19 (dated by TCRdb to about 2020). Libraries were prepared through the immunoSEQ multiplex PCR assay. The immuneACCESS repertoire file appears here via TCRdb, limited to in-frame rearrangements. These files lack a portion of the clones; in checked studies, under half of the deficit traces to unresolved V genes, and the cause of the others is not known. Present in this sample are 300,000 to 350,000 clones, 88% of which were seen just once. The ten largest clones represent around 6.6% of the sample. The sequencing sample was made of peripheral blood. Receptors originate from a woman aged 70-85 years with COVID-19, enrolled during active disease.

About this clone: One end of the junction varies from germline; a read error may be responsible. The V call is TRBV7-2, the J call TRBJ1-1; 9 nucleotides line up with TRBD1. In germline, CDR1 is SGHTA, CDR2 FQGNSA. This CDR3 has 15 residues. The CDR3 DNA sequence: TGTGCCAGCAGCCTAGCCGCAAATACAGGGGGCGTCGCTTTCTTT. Encoded protein: CASSLAANTGGVAFF.

The V and J genes are TRBV27 and TRBJ1-1, with TRBD1 matching over 10 bases. The germline gives CDR1 MNHEY, CDR2 SMNVEV (reference sequence). With 2 bases clipped from V and 3 bases from J, the junction kept 9 bases outside the gene matches. The CDR3 is made up of 17 amino acids. The chain's CDR3 is CASSLRGTGVLDTEAFF. CDR3 DNA: TGTGCCAGCAGTTTAAGAGGGACAGGGGTTTTGGACACTGAAGCTTTCTTT.

J is TRBJ2-7 and V is TRBV7-9; 7 bases are shared with TRBD1. This CDR3 comprises 13 residues. Germline V gene data show CDR1 as SEHNR and CDR2 as FQNEAQ (reference sequence). With V trimmed by 5 bases and J by 2 bases, 3 bases remained unmatched. The CDR3 DNA follows: TGTGCCAGCAGCGGGGACAGTCCCTACGAGCAGTACTTC. Translated, it gives CASSGDSPYEQYF.

The V gene is TRBV5-1, the J gene TRBJ1-5; D ambiguous. The germline V gene encodes CDR1 SGHRS and CDR2 YFSETQ. CDR3 length equals 16 residues. V was cut by 0 bases and J by 4 bases, with 14 bases left in between. The chain's CDR3 is CASSLAGWGDNQPQHF. The CDR3 DNA is TGCGCCAGCAGCTTGGCCGGGTGGGGAGATAATCAGCCCCAGCATTTT.

V and J are TRBV2 and TRBJ1-2; D call uncertain. Germline V CDR1 and CDR2: SNHLY, FYNNEI. V lost 8 bases to trimming and J lost 0 bases, with 10 bases between them. The CDR3 consists of 13 residues. CDR3 in amino acids: CASGGAANYGYTF. The CDR3 DNA is TGTGCCAGCGGAGGCGCGGCTAACTATGGCTACACCTTC.

The chain has TRBV7-3 and TRBJ2-2; D possibly corresponds to TRBD1 (6 bases). The CDR3 contains 16 residues. V gave up 2 bases and J gave up 3 bases, with 13 bases separating them. In germline, CDR1 is SGHTA, CDR2 FQGTGA. The DNA for the CDR3 is TGTGCCAGCAGCTTAGCAGGGGCAGGTGACACCGGGGAGCTGTTTTTT. This gives the protein CASSLAGAGDTGELFF.

This clone was recorded a few times. This rearrangement joins TRBV19 to TRBJ1-2; 9 bases map to TRBD1. Germline V lookup: CDR1 LNHDA, CDR2 SQIVND (reference sequence). The CDR3 is 14 amino acids. Losses at the gene ends were 7 bases for V and 3 bases for J; bases not matched to a gene: 6. The CDR3 DNA follows: TGTGCCAGTAATTACAGGGGGCGGTACTATGGCTACACCTTC. It is translated as CASNYRGRYYGYTF.

V is TRBV18 and J is TRBJ1-2; D may be TRBD1 (5 bases). This CDR3 contains 15 residues. Looked up from germline, CDR1 is KGHSH and CDR2 is LQKENI. V lost 3 bases and J lost 4, with 15 bases in between. CDR3 region: CASSPGSGEGYGYTF. The CDR3 nucleotides read TGTGCCAGCTCACCCGGTTCGGGGGAGGGCTATGGCTACACCTTC.

The chain recombines TRBV5-4 with TRBJ1-6; weak D call: TRBD1 (6 bases). Germline CDR1 SGHNT, CDR2 YYREEE (reference sequence). V lost 5 bases and J 5 bases, leaving 11 bases between the germline ends. This CDR3 has 14 residues. DNA for the CDR3: TGTGCCAGCAGTCTAGGGGGGGATAATTCACCCCTCCACTTT. Residues: CASSLGGDNSPLHF.

Comment on this clone: Different DNA sequences within this sample yield the same CDR3. V is TRBV30 and J is TRBJ1-2; no clear D. The ends were cut back, 0 bases at V and 8 bases at J, with 7 bases in the middle. Germline CDR1 reads GTSNPN; CDR2 reads SVGIG (reference sequence). The CDR3 covers 11 residues. The CDR3 protein is CAWSVGGGYTF. DNA for the CDR3: TGTGCCTGGAGTGTGGGAGGGGGCTACACCTTC.

This chain links TRBV5-1 with TRBJ2-3; D uncertain. The CDR3 contains 11 residues. Looked up from germline, CDR1 is SGHRS and CDR2 is YFSETQ. Deletions cut 5 bases from V and 7 bases from J, with 8 bases between. CDR3 region: CASSIRNTQYF. The CDR3 nucleotides read TGCGCCAGCAGTATCAGGAATACGCAGTATTTT.